These 24 T cell receptor beta chains share one sample of origin, sequenced in a study of STAT5B mutations in CD4+ large granular lymphocyte leukemia. TCRdb keeps only in-frame clones here, not all; method: immunoSEQ multiplex PCR. The data contain almost 30,000 clones, 65% to 85% of them singletons. Sequencing was done on a sample of CD4+ T cells from blood buffy coats. These receptor sequences come from a human donor in good health.

The V gene is TRBV9, the J gene TRBJ2-3; 10 bases agree with TRBD1. The CDR3 is made up of 18 amino acids. The germline V gene encodes CDR1 SGDLS and CDR2 YYNGEE. The V gene end was trimmed by 4 bases and the J gene end by 1 base; junction bases not matched to a gene: 12. CDR3 loop: CASSLRPTGQGGTDTQYF. The CDR3, as DNA: TGTGCCAGCAGCTTACGACCCACCGGACAGGGGGGCACAGATACGCAGTATTTT.

The rearrangement uses TRBV6-5 and TRBJ2-5, with D tentatively TRBD1 or TRBD2 (5 bases each). Germline CDR1 MNHEY, CDR2 SVGAGI. Trimming removed 4 bases from V and 2 bases from J, with 11 bases in between. The CDR3 extends over 14 amino acids. CDR3 region: CASSLGRLQETQYF. CDR3 nucleotide sequence: TGTGCCAGCAGTTTGGGACGGCTACAAGAGACCCAGTACTTC.

This clone has a handful of counts. The chain combines TRBV7-9 with TRBJ1-5; tentatively, D is TRBD1 (5 bases). The V end was cut by 5 bases, the J end by 3 bases, with 8 bases between. CDR3 size: 13 residues. CDR1 and CDR2 (germline): SEHNR, FQNEAQ (reference sequence). For the CDR3, the DNA is TGTGCCAGCAGCGAACAGGCCAATCAGCCCCAGCATTTT. This gives the protein CASSEQANQPQHF.

The rearrangement links TRBV5-3 to TRBJ2-7; D might be TRBD1 (6 bases). TRBV5-3 qualifies as an ORF whose function is uncertain. This CDR3 contains 13 residues. V lost 3 bases and J lost 7, with 14 bases in between. The CDR3 here is CARSSDSKGEQYV. The CDR3, as DNA: TGTGCCAGAAGCTCGGACAGCAAAGGTGAGCAGTACGTC.

The V and J genes are TRBV6-1 and TRBJ1-5, with 10 nucleotides matching TRBD1. The trim removed 6 bases at V and 6 bases at J, leaving 8 bases unmatched. In germline, CDR1 is MNHNS, CDR2 SASEGT. This CDR3 spans 15 amino acids. The CDR3 DNA follows: TGTGCCAGCAGACCCTCGACAGGGGGCTTTCAGCCCCAGCATTTT. This sequence encodes CASRPSTGGFQPQHF.

The genes are TRBV25-1 and TRBJ2-7; D possibly uses TRBD1 or TRBD2 (5 bases each). The CDR3 loop spans 14 amino acids. Between the trimmed V and J ends, which lost 7 bases and 3 bases, there was a span of 16 bases. Germline V gene lookup returns CDR1 MGHDK and CDR2 SYGVNS. The DNA for the CDR3 is TGTGCCAGCACCAAGAGGGGCGGAATCTACGAGCAGTACTTC. Amino acids: CASTKRGGIYEQYF.

This clone was found a few times. Within the sample, other DNA sequences also encode this same CDR3. The genes are TRBV29-1 and TRBJ1-5; D possibly corresponds to TRBD1 (5 bases). CDR3 size: 12 residues. Germline lookup yields CDR1 SQVTM and CDR2 ANQGSEA. V was shortened by 4 bases and J by 4 bases, with 8 bases between the two germline ends. The DNA of the CDR3 is TGCAGCGTTGGAGAGGGGAATCAGCCCCAGCATTTT. Translation gives CSVGEGNQPQHF.

The J gene is TRBJ2-3, the V gene TRBV9; TRBD2 agrees at 7 bases. Germline loops: CDR1 SGDLS, CDR2 YYNGEE. CDR3 size: 15 residues. Unmatched junction bases numbered 1, after V lost 0 bases and J lost 0 bases. CDR3 DNA sequence: TGTGCCAGCAGCGTAGCGGGGGGTAGCACAGATACGCAGTATTTT. It yields the protein CASSVAGGSTDTQYF. Based on the CDR3 plus reference TRBV9 and TRBJ2-3, the full variable domain is DSGVTQTPKHLITATGQRVTLRCSPRSGDLSVYWYQQSLDQGLQFLIQYYNGEERAKGNILERFSAQQFPDLHSELNLSSLELGDSALYFCASSVAGGSTDTQYFGPGTRLTVL.

The chain joins TRBV6-6 to TRBJ2-4; D is ambiguous. V was clipped by 0 bases and J by 0 bases, with 9 bases between them. CDR1 and CDR2 (germline): MNHNY, SVGAGI (reference sequence). The CDR3 covers 16 residues. This chain's CDR3 is CASSYSGNLAKNIQYF. As DNA, the CDR3 is TGTGCCAGCAGTTACTCGGGCAACTTAGCCAAAAACATTCAGTACTTC.

The chain has TRBV18 and TRBJ2-1, with D uncertain. The CDR3 has 13 amino acids. Germline CDR1 is KGHSH and CDR2 is LQKENI. Trimming cost V 2 bases and J 12 bases, with 14 bases left between them. In nucleotides, the CDR3 is TGTGCCAGCTCACCATCACTCAACGAAGGGCAGTTCTTC. Amino acid sequence: CASSPSLNEGQFF.

The chain is built from TRBV29-1 and TRBJ1-1, with 9 bases aligning to TRBD1. The CDR3 length is 13 residues. Looked up from germline, CDR1 is SQVTM and CDR2 is ANQGSEA. Trimming removed 7 bases from V and 6 bases from J; junction bases left unmatched: 9. The CDR3 DNA reads TGCAGCGCGACGGGACAGGGTATCGCTGAAGCTTTCTTT. Translation: CSATGQGIAEAFF.

J is TRBJ2-1 and V is TRBV2; 11 bases line up with TRBD2. CDR3 length: 16 amino acids. Trimming at V came to 2 bases and at J to 2 bases, leaving 2 bases not matched to a gene. Germline assignment: CDR1 SNHLY and CDR2 FYNNEI. The CDR3 reads CASSELTSGAYNEQFF. The CDR3 bases are TGTGCCAGCAGTGAATTGACTAGCGGGGCCTACAATGAGCAGTTCTTC.

The rearrangement links TRBV19 to TRBJ2-1, with 10 nucleotides matching TRBD2. Trimming removed 6 bases from V and 5 bases from J; junction bases left unmatched: 10. Germline values: CDR1 LNHDA, CDR2 SQIVND (reference sequence). The CDR3 runs 16 residues. CDR3 sequence (DNA): TGTGCCAGTAGCCATACGAGACTAGCGGGTAACAATGAGCAGTTCTTC. Its translation: CASSHTRLAGNNEQFF. Drawing the rest from reference TRBV19 and TRBJ2-1, the complete variable domain is DGGITQSPKYLFRKEGQNVTLSCEQNLNHDAMYWYRQDPGQGLRLIYYSQIVNDFQKGDIAEGYSVSREKKESFPLTVTSAQKNPTAFYLCASSHTRLAGNNEQFFGPGTRLTVL.

This clone was seen once. The chain employs TRBV6-5 and TRBJ1-1; D might be TRBD1 (6 bases). The germline V gene has CDR1 MNHEY and CDR2 SVGAGI. Trimming stripped 5 bases from V and 11 bases from J, with 12 bases between. The CDR3 runs 11 residues. DNA for the CDR3: TGTGCCAGCAGTGACAGGACAAGGGCTTTCTTT. Protein sequence: CASSDRTRAFF.

The chain employs TRBV25-1 and TRBJ2-7; D possibly corresponds to TRBD1 (6 bases). There are 12 residues in the CDR3. V was clipped by 3 bases and J by 4 bases, with 7 bases between them. CDR1 is MGHDK, CDR2 SYGVNS, per germline. Written as DNA, the CDR3 is TGTGCCAGCAGTGACAGGGGATACGAGCAGTACTTC. It codes for CASSDRGYEQYF.

J is TRBJ2-3 and V is TRBV9, with 7 bases that match TRBD2. The CDR3 has 10 amino acids. The germline V gene encodes CDR1 SGDLS and CDR2 YYNGEE. J was trimmed by 6 bases and V by 10 bases; bases with no gene match: 2. CDR3 nucleotide sequence: TGTGCCGGGAGGGATGATACGCAGTATTTT. Translating gives CAGRDDTQYF.

The chain couples TRBV6-6 to TRBJ1-1; a weak D match, TRBD1 (5 bases). Trimming stripped 5 bases from V and 3 bases from J, with 16 bases between. This CDR3 has 15 amino acids. CDR1 and CDR2 from the germline V gene are MNHNY and SVGAGI (reference sequence). In DNA form, the CDR3 reads TGTGCCAGCAGTCCCTCTCCGGGACCGCACACTGAAGCTTTCTTT. Translating gives CASSPSPGPHTEAFF.

This clone was seen once. The chain has TRBV6-1 and TRBJ2-1, with D maybe TRBD2 (5 bases). Germline lookup yields CDR1 MNHNS and CDR2 SASEGT. The CDR3 length is 13 residues. Trimming took 11 bases from V and 5 from J, leaving 16 bases between them. The CDR3 coding sequence is TGTGCCGTAACGATTGGGAGTCACAATGAGCAGTTCTTC. It yields the protein CAVTIGSHNEQFF.

The chain employs TRBV5-8 and TRBJ2-5, with D hard to call. Trimming cost V 0 bases and J 2 bases, with 14 bases left between them. The CDR3 consists of 16 residues. Germline values: CDR1 SGHTS, CDR2 YDEGEE. CDR3 in DNA: TGTGCCAGCAGCTTGGAAGGGAATAGTCTGCAAGAGACCCAGTACTTC. As protein: CASSLEGNSLQETQYF. Drawing the rest from reference TRBV5-8 and TRBJ2-5, the complete variable domain is EAGVTQSPTHLIKTRGQQATLRCSPISGHTSVYWYQQALGLGLQFLLWYDEGEERNRGNFPPRFSGRQFPNYSSELNVNALELEDSALYLCASSLEGNSLQETQYFGPGTRLLVL.

The rearrangement uses TRBV7-2 and TRBJ1-6; D is undetermined. Trimming stripped 0 bases from V and 7 bases from J, with 7 bases between. CDR3 length: 14 amino acids. Germline V gives CDR1 SGHTA, CDR2 FQGNSA. The CDR3 bases are TGTGCCAGCAGCTTAGCGGGTCGAAATTCACCCCTCCACTTT. This sequence encodes CASSLAGRNSPLHF.

This rearrangement joins TRBV6-1 to TRBJ2-1; D possibly corresponds to TRBD2 (5 bases). Trimming removed 8 bases at V and 9 bases at J, with 11 bases between. The CDR3 is made up of 11 amino acids. CDR1 is MNHNS and CDR2 is SASEGT in the germline V gene. CDR3 in amino acids: CASVTTTEQFF. CDR3 nucleotides: TGTGCCAGCGTCACGACTACTGAGCAGTTCTTC.

V gene TRBV6-1 combines with J gene TRBJ1-2, with no clear D. CDR1 and CDR2 (germline): MNHNS, SASEGT. The ends were cut back, 7 bases at V and 0 bases at J, with 6 bases in the middle. The CDR3 length is 12 residues. In nucleotides, the CDR3 is TGTGCCAGCACTCGCGCTAACTATGGCTACACCTTC. The encoded protein is CASTRANYGYTF.

The chain employs TRBV9 and TRBJ2-3, with D hard to call. Germline lookup yields CDR1 SGDLS and CDR2 YYNGEE. This CDR3 region has 17 residues. The V end lost 3 bases, the J end lost 2 bases, and 19 bases lay between the germline ends. The CDR3 is CASSELMGVRTTDTQYF. In DNA, the CDR3 is TGTGCCAGCAGCGAACTAATGGGCGTAAGAACCACAGATACGCAGTATTTT.

This chain connects TRBV7-9 to TRBJ2-7; TRBD2 matches at 10 bases. CDR3 length equals 16 residues. CDR1 is SEHNR and CDR2 is FQNEAQ in the germline V gene (reference sequence). V lost 0 bases, J lost 5 bases, and 7 bases stayed unmatched. DNA of the CDR3: TGTGCCAGCAGCTTAGCTCCGTTAGCGGGGGGCGACGAGCAGTACTTC. It encodes CASSLAPLAGGDEQYF. Full variable domain (remainder filled in from reference TRBV7-9 and TRBJ2-7): DTGVSQNPRHKITKRGQNVTFRCDPISEHNRLYWYRQTLGQGPEFLTYFQNEAQLEKSRLLSDRFSAERPKGSFSTLEIQRTEQGDSAMYLCASSLAPLAGGDEQYFGPGTRLTVT.